The clone carrying this T cell receptor beta chain appeared a few times. Its specificity is unknown. These data originate in a study of T-cell reconstitution after alpha-beta-depleted transplantation in children. Study-wide points: The study traced high day-60 TCRbeta diversity in some patients to surviving recipient T cells and thymic progenitors. Reports say that about two months after transplant, the alpha-beta T cells came out of several hundred graft clones that had expanded. T-cell numbers and diversity one year post-transplant derived largely from freshly generated T cells.

This sample's TCRbeta library carried unique molecular identifier barcodes. Using its own MiXCR run on the PCR reads, TCRdb lists one record per CDR3 protein. Here the sample spans roughly 220,000 distinct CDR3 sequences, around 8.4% being singletons. Deletions cut 6 bases from V and 5 bases from J, with 25 bases between. CDR3 length equals 18 residues. Per germline, CDR1 SGHAT and CDR2 FQNNGV. V usage is TRBV11-2 and J usage is TRBJ2-2; D call uncertain. This sequence originates from a male patient aged 2-15 years who had a stem cell transplant for acute myeloid leukemia, so the T cells may come from the graft donor. The material sequenced was PBMCs, mostly from graft donor cells, taken 360 days after TCRalphabeta/CD19-depleted stem cell transplant. CDR3 protein: CASRGIRASVGITGELFF. CDR3 DNA sequence: TGTGCCAGCAGGGGGATTCGGGCTTCAGTGGGTATAACCGGGGAGCTGTTTTTT.